These 17 T cell receptor beta chains originate from one sample sequenced in a study of T cells in Graves' hyperthyroidism and ophthalmopathy. Template material for amplifying TCR beta CDR3 regions consisted of RNA transcripts. In the first-round RT-PCR of the TCR CDR3, the HTBI primer set was used. TCRdb ran MiXCR on the multiplex PCR reads and lists one entry per CDR3 protein. In the table there are hundreds of thousands of distinct CDR3 sequences, approximately 20% of which are singletons. Material: blood. The receptors were sampled from a man between 40 and 49 years old with Graves' hyperthyroidism.

Only a few counts were recorded for this clonotype. The chain couples TRBV3-1 to TRBJ1-4; D is unresolved. The CDR3 extends over 11 amino acids. CDR1 and CDR2 from the germline V gene are LGHDT and YNNKEL (reference sequence). With 5 bases removed from V and 7 bases from J, the gap between germline ends came to 5 bases. CDR3 sequence (DNA): TGTGCCAGCAGCACGACTGAAAAACTGTTTTTT. The encoded protein is CASSTTEKLFF.

This clonotype was counted many times. The chain employs TRBV7-8 and TRBJ2-3; D gene unclear. This CDR3 comprises 13 residues. Between the trimmed V and J ends, which lost 1 base and 0 bases, there was a span of 2 bases. CDR1 SGHVS and CDR2 FQNEAQ come from the germline V gene. The CDR3, as DNA: TGTGCCAGCAGCTTAGATAGCACAGATACGCAGTATTTT. Amino acids: CASSLDSTDTQYF.

The rearrangement joins TRBV13 to TRBJ1-6; D uncertain. Per germline, CDR1 PRHDT and CDR2 FYEKMQ (reference sequence). The ends were cut back, 3 bases at V and 0 bases at J, with 6 bases in the middle. The CDR3 has 15 amino acids. The CDR3 nucleotides read TGTGCCAGCAGCTTCGGGATCTCCTATAATTCACCCCTCCACTTT. It encodes CASSFGISYNSPLHF. Using reference TRBV13 and TRBJ1-6 for the parts outside the CDR3, the full variable domain is AAGVIQSPRHLIKEKRETATLKCYPIPRHDTVYWYQQGPGQDPQFLISFYEKMQSDKGSIPDRFSAQQFSDYHSELNMSSLELGDSALYFCASSFGISYNSPLHFGNGTRLTVT.

The J gene is TRBJ1-2, the V gene TRBV6-2 or TRBV6-3; D remains unclear. The CDR3 length is 11 residues. Germline CDR1 is MNHEY and CDR2 is SVGEGT. With 7 bases removed from V and 3 bases from J, the gap between germline ends came to 6 bases. CDR3 DNA: TGTGCCAGCACGTCCGACTATGGCTACACCTTC. It specifies CASTSDYGYTF.

This clonotype was seen ten or more times. The chain has TRBV20-1 and TRBJ1-6; tentatively, D is TRBD1 (5 bases). Looked up from germline, CDR1 is DFQATT and CDR2 is SNEGSKA (reference sequence). Trimming left V 6 bases short and J 9 bases short, with 18 bases between. This CDR3 has 14 amino acids. The DNA of the CDR3 is TGCAGTGCCGATGGGGACGGATCTTTTTCACCCCTCCACTTT. This gives the protein CSADGDGSFSPLHF.

This clonotype was observed a handful of times. This chain uses TRBV12-3 or TRBV12-4 with TRBJ1-5; possible D gene TRBD1, 5 bases. This CDR3 contains 14 residues. The V end was cut by 6 bases, the J end by 6 bases, with 15 bases between. CDR3 sequence reads: CASRTVGGSQPQHF. As DNA, the CDR3 is TGTGCCAGCAGGACCGTCGGGGGGAGTCAGCCCCAGCATTTT.

This clonotype showed up many times. The V call is TRBV5-1, the J call TRBJ1-1; 8 bases line up with TRBD1. Germline V gene lookup returns CDR1 SGHRS and CDR2 YFSETQ. V was pared by 4 bases and J by 1 base, with 6 bases of the junction left unmatched. CDR3 size: 15 residues. The CDR3 nucleotides read TGCGCCAGCAGCCCTGGCGACAGGGGGAACACTGAAGCTTTCTTT. Residues: CASSPGDRGNTEAFF.

This rearrangement joins TRBV24-1 to TRBJ2-2, with D possibly called TRBD1 or TRBD2 (5 bases each). This CDR3 spans 18 amino acids. The germline V gene encodes CDR1 KGHDR and CDR2 SFDVKD. V shed 3 bases and J shed 2 bases, with 18 bases lying between them. The CDR3: CATSDRTRVSGNTGELFF. For the CDR3, the DNA is TGTGCCACCAGTGATCGAACCAGGGTTTCGGGAAACACCGGGGAGCTGTTTTTT.

The gene calls are TRBV5-1 and TRBJ1-1, with 9 bases matching TRBD1. CDR3 length: 15 residues. CDR1 is SGHRS and CDR2 is YFSETQ in the germline V gene. Trimming removed 0 bases from V and 4 bases from J; junction bases left unmatched: 4. CDR3 protein: CASSLENRGLTEAFF. DNA for the CDR3: TGCGCCAGCAGCTTGGAGAACAGGGGGCTCACTGAAGCTTTCTTT.

The table lists this clonotype with many counts. The chain links TRBV20-1 to TRBJ1-3; weak D call: TRBD1 (6 bases). V was cut by 4 bases and J by 2 bases, with 15 bases left in between. The germline gives CDR1 DFQATT, CDR2 SNEGSKA (reference sequence). The CDR3 has 15 residues. The DNA for the CDR3 is TGCAGTGCTACACCCGGGGGCTGGGCTGGAAACACCATATATTTT. This translates into CSATPGGWAGNTIYF.

Regarding this clonotype: The junction does not match germline at one end; this may be a read error. The CDR3 loop is CSAGGQGYGQYF. CDR3 DNA sequence: TGCAGCGCAGGGGGACAGGGATACGGGCAGTACTTC. The chain carries TRBV29-1 and TRBJ2-7; 9 bases are a match to TRBD1. The CDR3 totals 12 residues. Germline-derived CDR1 and CDR2 are SQVTM and ANQGSEA.

This chain links TRBV18 with TRBJ1-2, with D uncertain. In germline, CDR1 is KGHSH, CDR2 LQKENI. The CDR3 totals 16 residues. V dropped 8 bases and J dropped 3 bases, with 22 bases sitting between them. This CDR3 reads CASTHSRVDGDYGYTF. CDR3 in DNA: TGTGCCAGCACTCATTCAAGGGTTGATGGAGACTATGGCTACACCTTC.

This clonotype was observed a few times. The chain is built from TRBV7-9 and TRBJ2-1, with D maybe TRBD2 (6 bases). The CDR3 sequence is 13 residues long. Germline V gene lookup returns CDR1 SEHNR and CDR2 FQNEAQ (reference sequence). V was trimmed by 0 bases and J by 7 bases, leaving 7 bases between them. The CDR3 DNA follows: TGTGCCAGCAGCTTAGCTGGGGGGAATGAGCAGTTCTTC. Translation gives CASSLAGGNEQFF. Together with reference TRBV7-9 and TRBJ2-1, the CDR3 gives the full variable domain: DTGVSQNPRHKITKRGQNVTFRCDPISEHNRLYWYRQTLGQGPEFLTYFQNEAQLEKSRLLSDRFSAERPKGSFSTLEIQRTEQGDSAMYLCASSLAGGNEQFFGPGTRLTVL.

In this sample, this clonotype turned up many times. The chain is built from TRBV28 and TRBJ1-1; a possible D gene is TRBD1 (5 bases). The germline V and J ends were trimmed by 3 bases and 5 bases, with 10 bases remaining between them. CDR1 is MDHEN, CDR2 SYDVKM, per germline. The CDR3 is 13 residues long. The CDR3 DNA follows: TGTGCCAGCAGTTTCCCAAGACAGACTGAAGCTTTCTTT. This gives the protein CASSFPRQTEAFF.

This clonotype was seen at least ten times. J is TRBJ2-3 and V is TRBV7-9; D possibly corresponds to TRBD2 (6 bases). V lost 5 bases, J lost 8 bases, and 17 bases lay in between. Germline lookup yields CDR1 SEHNR and CDR2 FQNEAQ (reference sequence). The CDR3 has 14 amino acids. CDR3 amino acids: CASSPHGLGGTQYF. The CDR3 DNA sequence: TGTGCCAGCAGCCCCCATGGGTTGGGGGGTACGCAGTATTTT.

This clonotype was seen a few times. The CDR3 region has the DNA TGTGCCAGCAGCTTAGTTCCGGGGGTTAGCACAGATACGCAGTATTTT. It is translated as CASSLVPGVSTDTQYF. The genes are TRBV7-2 and TRBJ2-3; possibly TRBD2 for D (6 bases). CDR3 length equals 16 residues. The ends were cut back, 1 base at V and 0 bases at J, with 11 bases in the middle. Germline CDR1 and CDR2: SGHTA and FQGNSA.

CDR3: CASSREVGELFF. CDR3 nucleotide sequence: TGCGCCAGCAGCCGTGAGGTCGGGGAGCTGTTTTTT. V usage is TRBV4-1 and J usage is TRBJ2-2; no definite D call. V gave up 4 bases and J gave up 7 bases, with 7 bases separating them. The CDR3 has 12 residues. The V gene's germline CDR1 is MGHRA and CDR2 YSYEKL.